The 13 T cell receptor beta chains listed next were all sequenced from one sample in a study of Ad26.COV2.S vaccination and SARS-CoV-2 variants. TCRdb keeps only in-frame clones here, not all; method: immunoSEQ multiplex PCR. Seen here are under 250,000 clones, 87% observed once, and the top ten hold 2.9%. The treatment is: around 19 received Ad26.COV2.S at low or high dose, single or two shots; 5 received placebo; per-sample allocation not given. Specimen acquisition occurred on day 63 following the initial vaccine or placebo injection. This specimen consisted of peripheral blood, obtained in a trial of Ad26.COV2.S vaccine versus placebo. The receptors shown here come from a person between 18 and 59 years old who received the Ad26.COV2.S COVID-19 vaccine or a placebo.

The V call is TRBV19, the J call TRBJ2-3; D is possibly TRBD2 (6 bases). Germline assignment: CDR1 LNHDA and CDR2 SQIVND (reference sequence). The CDR3 length is 14 residues. Trimming stripped 4 bases from V and 3 bases from J, with 11 bases between. In nucleotides, the CDR3 is TGTGCCAGTAGTAGATTGACTAGTACAGATACGCAGTATTTT. As protein: CASSRLTSTDTQYF.

Only a few counts were recorded for this clone. The V gene is TRBV27, the J gene TRBJ2-3; TRBD1 matches 7 bases. This CDR3 spans 14 amino acids. The ends lost 6 bases at V and 6 bases at J; junction bases unmatched: 9. Looked up from germline, CDR1 is MNHEY and CDR2 is SMNVEV (reference sequence). In DNA form, the CDR3 reads TGTGCCAGCAGGAGACAGGGCTTCGGCGATACGCAGTATTTT. This gives the protein CASRRQGFGDTQYF.

The CDR3 DNA reads as TGTGCCAGCAGTCTACAGGGATGGGCCCATCAGCCCCAGCATTTT. Amino acids: CASSLQGWAHQPQHF. The rearrangement joins TRBV27 to TRBJ1-5; weak D call: TRBD1 (6 bases). CDR3 length equals 15 residues. Trimming took 5 bases from V and 5 from J, leaving 16 bases between them. Germline V gene sequence: CDR1 MNHEY, CDR2 SMNVEV (reference sequence).

V usage is TRBV24-1 and J usage is TRBJ1-2, with TRBD1 matching 7 bases. This CDR3 is 14 amino acids long. Per the germline V gene, CDR1 is KGHDR and CDR2 is SFDVKD. V shed 4 bases, J shed 7 bases, and the junction held 8 bases outside the gene matches. CDR3 coding DNA: TGTGCCACCAGTGACTCGGGACAGATCTCTGGCTACACCTTC. Translated, it gives CATSDSGQISGYTF.

The rearrangement links TRBV3-1 (or the pseudogene TRBV3-2) to TRBJ1-2; D perhaps matches TRBD1 (5 bases). The CDR3 runs to 13 residues. CDR1 LGHDT and CDR2 YNNKEL come from the germline V gene (reference sequence). Trimming left V 4 bases short and J 9 bases short, with 15 bases between. The CDR3 region has the DNA TGTGCCAGCAGCCTCTCAGGGACGGATAGCTACACCTTC. Encoded protein: CASSLSGTDSYTF.

The J gene is TRBJ1-6, the V gene TRBV5-5; 10 bases are a match to TRBD1. V trimming: 4 bases; J trimming: 2 bases; junction bases outside the gene matches: 3. CDR1 and CDR2 from the germline V gene are SGHKS and YYEKEE (reference sequence). There are 16 residues in the CDR3. The CDR3 coding sequence is TGTGCCAGCAGCCCCGGACAGGGGGCCTATAATTCACCCCTCCACTTT. Its protein is CASSPGQGAYNSPLHF.

The sample holds one count of this clone. The genes are TRBV19 and TRBJ1-5, with D hard to call. Deletions cut 5 bases from V and 3 bases from J, with 14 bases between. The V gene's germline CDR1 is LNHDA and CDR2 SQIVND (reference sequence). The CDR3 runs 15 residues. DNA of the CDR3: TGTGCCAGTAGTCCCTTCGTGGGAAACAATCAGCCCCAGCATTTT. This encodes CASSPFVGNNQPQHF.

The rearrangement joins TRBV11-2 to TRBJ2-1, with TRBD1 as a possible D gene (6 bases). CDR1 is SGHAT and CDR2 is FQNNGV in the germline V gene. CDR3 length: 19 amino acids. Deletions cut 0 bases from V and 7 bases from J, with 25 bases between. This chain's CDR3 is CASSLDRPTGPTWANEQFF. In DNA form, the CDR3 reads TGTGCCAGCAGCTTAGATCGGCCCACAGGGCCTACTTGGGCTAATGAGCAGTTCTTC.

The chain employs TRBV7-6 and TRBJ1-1, with TRBD1 matching 7 bases. Germline CDR1 and CDR2: SGHVS and FNYEAQ. Trimming cost V 4 bases and J 3 bases; bases outside gene matches: 8. The CDR3 totals 15 residues. The CDR3 region is CASSSVLQGHTEAFF. The CDR3 DNA is TGTGCCAGCAGCTCCGTACTACAGGGGCACACTGAAGCTTTCTTT.

The CDR3 reads CASSKGTGGIYSPRELFF. The DNA of the CDR3 is TGTGCCAGCAGCAAAGGGACAGGGGGCATATATAGCCCCAGGGAGCTGTTTTTT. The chain carries TRBV21-1 and TRBJ2-2; whether TRBD1, the table's D call, matches the DNA was not checked. TRBV21-1 constitutes a pseudogene. The CDR3 has 18 amino acids.

This sequence joins TRBV11-1 and TRBJ2-7, with D tentatively TRBD2 (7 bases). CDR1 and CDR2 (germline): SGHAT, FQDESV (reference sequence). This CDR3 has 15 residues. Trimming took 3 bases from V and 2 from J, leaving 14 bases between them. The CDR3 DNA is TGTGCCAGCAGCTTTGGCGGGGGCCAGACCTACGAGCAGTACTTC. Translating gives CASSFGGGQTYEQYF.

The rearrangement joins TRBV5-1 to TRBJ1-1; 8 bases align to TRBD1. Trimming took 6 bases from V and 10 from J; bases not matched to a gene: 14. CDR1 and CDR2 (germline): SGHRS, YFSETQ. CDR3 length: 14 amino acids. The CDR3 loop is CASTPPGQVIGAFF. CDR3 bases: TGCGCCAGCACCCCCCCGGGACAGGTCATCGGAGCTTTCTTT. Supplemented by reference TRBV5-1 and TRBJ1-1, the full variable domain reads KAGVTQTPRYLIKTRGQQVTLSCSPISGHRSVSWYQQTPGQGLQFLFEYFSETQRNKGNFPGRFSGRQFSNSRSEMNVSTLELGDSALYLCASTPPGQVIGAFFGQGTRLTVV.

The chain couples TRBV29-1 to TRBJ1-3, with 8 bases lining up with TRBD1. The germline V gene encodes CDR1 SQVTM and CDR2 ANQGSEA. This CDR3 is 17 amino acids long. Trimming removed 3 bases from V and 0 bases from J; junction bases left unmatched: 10. The CDR3 DNA follows: TGCAGCGTTGAGTTACTGGGACAGGACCTCTCTGGAAACACCATATATTTT. Amino acid sequence: CSVELLGQDLSGNTIYF.